This T cell receptor (beta chain) was obtained from a study of blood T cell repertoires in COVID-19. Study-wide context: In each case, the material was cDNA or gDNA derived from T cells, B-cell-depleted T cells, or PBMCs.

CDR3 length: 13 amino acids. Germline values: CDR1 PRHDT, CDR2 FYEKMQ (reference sequence). The V gene end was trimmed by 5 bases and the J gene end by 5 bases; junction bases not matched to a gene: 5. Original handling: Quantification of nucleated cells was approximated via reference gene primer amplification. Clones were sequenced by immunoSEQ multiplex PCR, and TCRdb holds only the in-frame ones, with some missing. V and J calls and clone size are given by that table; D and trimming were obtained from the DNA. The data contain about half a million clones, 80% to 90% of them seen just once; the ten biggest clones take up approximately 0.9%.

The sequencing input was peripheral blood. The sequence was collected from a man younger than 35 with COVID-19, enrolled during active disease. The chain has TRBV13 and TRBJ1-1; TRBD1 matches 7 bases. CDR3: CASSVTGVTEAFF. CDR3 nucleotides: TGTGCCAGCAGCGTAACAGGGGTAACTGAAGCTTTCTTT.